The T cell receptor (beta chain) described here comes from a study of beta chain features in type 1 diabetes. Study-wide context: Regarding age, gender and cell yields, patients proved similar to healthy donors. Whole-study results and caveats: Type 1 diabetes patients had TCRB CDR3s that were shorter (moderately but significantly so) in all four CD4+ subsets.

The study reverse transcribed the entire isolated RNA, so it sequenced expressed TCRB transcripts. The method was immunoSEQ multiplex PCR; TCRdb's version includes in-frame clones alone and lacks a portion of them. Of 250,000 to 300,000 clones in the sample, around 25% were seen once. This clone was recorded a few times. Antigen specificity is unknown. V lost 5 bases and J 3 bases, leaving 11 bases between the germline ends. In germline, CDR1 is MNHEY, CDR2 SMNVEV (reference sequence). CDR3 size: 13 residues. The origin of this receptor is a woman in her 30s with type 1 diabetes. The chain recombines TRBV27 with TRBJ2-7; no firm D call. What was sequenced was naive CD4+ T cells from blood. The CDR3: CASSHDSGYEQYF. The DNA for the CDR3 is TGTGCCAGCAGTCATGATAGTGGCTACGAGCAGTACTTC.